Listed below are T cell receptor beta chains from one sample, sequenced in a study of shared clonotypes between healthy human individuals. Assay: immunoSEQ multiplex PCR; the TCRdb copy retains only in-frame clones and omits some. The sample holds roughly 650,000 clones, 95% to 98% seen once. The specimen was naive CD4+ T cells sorted from blood. The receptors here all came from a woman under 40 in good health. Both conserved end residues are part of each CDR3. A D gene is named only where the DNA matches it firmly. Size is stated for part of the rows, as once, few or many counts, or as a class when the clone is expanded.

abundance	d_gene	v_gene	j_gene	CDR3nt	CDR3aa
.	.	TRBV5-1	TRBJ2-4	TGCGCCAGCAGCCCGATAGGGAGGCCCGGAGAGTACTTC	CASSPIGRPGEYF
.	.	TRBV11-2	TRBJ1-1	TGTGCCAGCAGCTTCCCCACTGAAGCTTTCTTT	CASSFPTEAFF
.	.	TRBV6-6	TRBJ1-5	TGTGCCAGCATGGGCGCGGGGGGGATCAATCAGCCCCAGCATTTT	CASMGAGGINQPQHF
once	.	TRBV29-1	TRBJ2-1	TGCAGCGCTCGAACCCCAAGAAACAATGAGCAGTTCTTC	CSARTPRNNEQFF
.	.	TRBV7-9	TRBJ2-3	TGTGCCAGCAGCACAGGGGAGGGGGCAGATACGCAGTATTTT	CASSTGEGADTQYF
.	.	TRBV5-1	TRBJ2-7	TGCGCCAGCAGCTTGGATCAGGGAGTGCCCTCCTACGAGCAGTACTTC	CASSLDQGVPSYEQYF
.	TRBD1	TRBV5-8	TRBJ2-7	TGTGCCAGCAGCCCGCGGACAGGGCGCCAGCAGTACTTC	CASSPRTGRQQYF
.	.	TRBV28	TRBJ2-7	TGTGCCAGCAGTTTTCAAGGCAGGCCCTACGAGCAGTACTTC	CASSFQGRPYEQYF
.	TRBD1	TRBV2	TRBJ2-7	TGTGCCAGCAGTCCGGGACAGTTCCTCTACGAGCAGTACTTC	CASSPGQFLYEQYF
once	.	TRBV7-8	TRBJ2-2	TGTGCCAGCAGCGGGGTGAACACCGGGGAGCTGTTTTTT	CASSGVNTGELFF
.	TRBD1	TRBV19	TRBJ1-4	TGTGCCAGTAGTATGACAGGGGCGGTGTTTTTT	CASSMTGAVFF
.	.	TRBV28	TRBJ1-6	TGTGCCAGCAGCTTTCTCGGGAGCTCCTATAATTCACCCCTCCACTTT	CASSFLGSSYNSPLHF
.	.	TRBV7-9	TRBJ2-1	TGTGCCAGCAGCACAGGGTACAATGAGCAGTTCTTC	CASSTGYNEQFF
.	.	TRBV9	TRBJ2-1	TGTGCCAGCAGCGTGGACCGGTCAGCGTGGGATGAGCAGTTCTTC	CASSVDRSAWDEQFF
.	.	TRBV9	TRBJ2-7	TGTGCCAGCAGCGTAGTACCGGAGAATCCCTACGAGCAGTACTTC	CASSVVPENPYEQYF
once	.	TRBV5-4	TRBJ2-3	TGTGCCAGCAGCTTGAGTCAGGCCGATACGCAGTATTTT	CASSLSQADTQYF
.	.	TRBV5-1	TRBJ1-2	TGCGCCAGCAGCAGGCTGGGGGGGAATATGGGCTACACCTTC	CASSRLGGNMGYTF
.	TRBD2	TRBV27	TRBJ2-6	TGTGCCACCCTAGCGGAACCAGCTCCTGGGGCCAACGTCCTGACTTTC	CATLAEPAPGANVLTF
.	TRBD1	TRBV19	TRBJ1-5	TGTGCCAGTAGAAACCCCGGGGCCAGGGGGTACAATCAGCCCCAGCATTTT	CASRNPGARGYNQPQHF
.	.	TRBV28	TRBJ1-4	TGTGCCAGCAGTACCCATGGGGAAAAACTGTTTTTT	CASSTHGEKLFF
.	.	TRBV18	TRBJ2-5	TGTGCCAGCTCAGGGCCAGAAAAAGAGACCCAGTACTTC	CASSGPEKETQYF
.	.	TRBV18	TRBJ2-7	TGTGCCAGCTCCTCCATGGACTACGGGTACGAGCAGTACTTC	CASSSMDYGYEQYF
.	TRBD1	TRBV9	TRBJ1-4	TGTGCCAGCAGCGACCGGGACAGGGATGAAAAACTGTTTTTT	CASSDRDRDEKLFF
.	.	TRBV5-4	TRBJ2-7	TGTGCCAGCAGCTTGGGGGGGGATAGCGTTCTATTCTACGAGCAGTACTTC	CASSLGGDSVLFYEQYF
.	.	TRBV7-2	TRBJ1-1	TGTGCCAGCAGCTTGTTTTTAGGGTACACTGAAGCTTTCTTT	CASSLFLGYTEAFF
once	.	TRBV5-6	TRBJ2-7	TGTGCCAGCAGCGCCGAATCCTACGAGCAGTACTTC	CASSAESYEQYF
.	TRBD2	TRBV7-2	TRBJ2-1	TGTGCCAGCAGCGCCCCCGGGGGGAGAGGGCAGTTCTTC	CASSAPGGRGQFF
.	TRBD1	TRBV5-1	TRBJ2-1	TGCGCCAGCAGCTTGGCGCCGGGACAGGGGGCTTTCAATGAGCAGTTCTTC	CASSLAPGQGAFNEQFF
.	.	TRBV28	TRBJ2-7	TGTGCCAGCAACTTGCTAGGGGGAGGCCACGAGCAGTACTTC	CASNLLGGGHEQYF
.	TRBD2	TRBV9	TRBJ2-7	TGTGCCAGCAGCGTAGGGGCGGGAGGAACCTACGAGCAGTACTTC	CASSVGAGGTYEQYF
.	.	TRBV11-2	TRBJ2-7	TGTGCCAGCAGCCCAGACCTGACAGGACAACCGGGTGAGCAGTACTTC	CASSPDLTGQPGEQYF
.	.	TRBV19	TRBJ1-4	TGTGCCAGTACCCTAGGGAGGGAGTCTAATGAAAAACTGTTTTTT	CASTLGRESNEKLFF
once	.	TRBV6-1	TRBJ1-2	TGTGCCAGCAGTGAAGCAGAAGGTGGATGGGGCTACACCTTC	CASSEAEGGWGYTF
.	.	TRBV5-4	TRBJ2-3	TGTGCCAGCAGCTCCGGGCAAGCGGTGGATACGCAGTATTTT	CASSSGQAVDTQYF
.	.	TRBV30	TRBJ2-1	TGTGCCTGGAGTGACGGGAGTGACAATGAGCAGTTCTTC	CAWSDGSDNEQFF
.	TRBD2	TRBV5-1	TRBJ2-5	TGCGCCAGCAGCGTAGGACTAGCGGGAGAGACCCAGTACTTC	CASSVGLAGETQYF
.	TRBD1	TRBV2	TRBJ2-2	TGTGCCAGCAGCCGACAGGGTACCGGGGAGCTGTTTTTT	CASSRQGTGELFF
.	TRBD1	TRBV10-3	TRBJ2-2	TGTGCCATCAGAGGACAGGGGAGGAGCACCGGGGAGCTGTTTTTT	CAIRGQGRSTGELFF
.	TRBD2	TRBV5-4	TRBJ2-1	TGTGCCAGCAGCTTGGGGGGGACTAGTTTTGTCTATGAGCAGTTCTTC	CASSLGGTSFVYEQFF
once	.	TRBV7-3	TRBJ2-3	TGTGCCAGCAGCTTAGGTAGGGGGGATACGCAGTATTTT	CASSLGRGDTQYF
.	.	TRBV4-1	TRBJ2-1	TGCGCCAGCAGCCATAGCTTCAGGGGAGCCTCCTACAATGAGCAGTTCTTC	CASSHSFRGASYNEQFF
.	.	TRBV6-6	TRBJ1-2	TGTGCCAGCAGTCCTAACGGGGGAGATGGCTACACCTTC	CASSPNGGDGYTF
.	.	TRBV12-5	TRBJ1-3	TGTGCTAGTGGTTTGTTTTGGGCCAAACCCGTTGCTCCAAAAAGGTCTGGAAACACCATATATTTT	CASGLFWAKPVAPKRSGNTIYF